The 15 T cell receptor beta chains below come from one sample, sequenced in a study of shared clonotypes between healthy human individuals. The repertoire was sequenced with immunoSEQ multiplex PCR; TCRdb's copy has only in-frame clones and lacks some. The sample shows 1.5 million to 2.5 million clones, over 85% of them seen only once. Naive CD8 cells, CD45RO-negative and positively selected for CCR7, excluded terminally differentiated effector memory CD45RA+ cells. Sequenced: naive CD8+ T cells sorted from blood. The receptors were gathered from a man younger than 30 in good health.

This chain uses TRBV7-9 with TRBJ2-7; D gene unclear. Germline V gene data show CDR1 as SEHNR and CDR2 as FQNEAQ (reference sequence). V lost 5 bases, J lost 2 bases, and 16 bases lay in between. This CDR3 spans 15 amino acids. In DNA, the CDR3 is TGTGCCAGCAGCCCTCGTTTAAGCAGCACCTACGAGCAGTACTTC. Amino acids: CASSPRLSSTYEQYF.

The rearrangement uses TRBV11-2 and TRBJ1-5, with D hard to call. The germline CDR1 and CDR2 sequences are SGHAT and FQNNGV. Between the trimmed V and J ends, which lost 2 bases and 2 bases, there was a span of 10 bases. CDR3 length: 15 amino acids. CDR3 sequence: CASSLNILGNQPQHF. The CDR3 nucleotides are TGTGCCAGCAGCTTAAATATATTGGGCAATCAGCCCCAGCATTTT. The variable domain in full, with the rest retrieved from reference TRBV11-2 and TRBJ1-5, is EAGVAQSPRYKIIEKRQSVAFWCNPISGHATLYWYQQILGQGPKLLIQFQNNGVVDDSQLPKDRFSAERLKGVDSTLKIQPAKLEDSAVYLCASSLNILGNQPQHFGDGTRLSIL.

This clone was detected once. The chain employs TRBV19 and TRBJ1-1; TRBD1 agrees at 7 bases. Trimming at V came to 7 bases and at J to 4 bases, leaving 9 bases not matched to a gene. Germline lookup yields CDR1 LNHDA and CDR2 SQIVND (reference sequence). This CDR3 spans 14 amino acids. CDR3 sequence: CASTSHGTATEAFF. DNA of the CDR3: TGTGCCAGTACCAGCCATGGGACAGCCACTGAAGCTTTCTTT.

The chain joins TRBV2 to TRBJ2-1; D is perhaps TRBD2 (6 bases). Per germline, CDR1 SNHLY and CDR2 FYNNEI. This CDR3 region has 17 residues. V dropped 3 bases and J dropped 5 bases, with 20 bases sitting between them. Here the CDR3 DNA reads TGTGCCAGCAGTGATTACGGGGGACCGAGGGTTAACAATGAGCAGTTCTTC. It codes for CASSDYGGPRVNNEQFF.

This chain links TRBV5-1 with TRBJ2-3; TRBD1 is a possible D gene (6 bases). CDR1 is SGHRS, CDR2 YFSETQ, per germline. V lost 4 bases, J lost 0 bases, and 9 bases lay in between. CDR3 length: 14 amino acids. DNA of the CDR3: TGCGCCAGCAGCCACGACAGGAGCACAGATACGCAGTATTTT. It translates to CASSHDRSTDTQYF.

The chain combines TRBV27 with TRBJ1-2; tentative D call: TRBD1 (5 bases). The CDR3 loop spans 15 amino acids. Germline V lookup: CDR1 MNHEY, CDR2 SMNVEV (reference sequence). V shed 6 bases and J shed 3 bases, with 17 bases lying between them. The DNA of the CDR3 is TGTGCCAGCAGGGGGTGGGACGTTACAGACTATGGCTACACCTTC. Its protein product is CASRGWDVTDYGYTF.

The rearrangement joins TRBV4-3 to TRBJ2-3; 9 bases map to TRBD2. The junction had 1 base not matched to a gene; V was cut back by 1 base and J by 5 bases. The CDR3 contains 14 residues. Looked up from germline, CDR1 is LGHNA and CDR2 is YSLEER. The CDR3 DNA reads as TGCGCCAGCAGCCAAGGACTAGCGGAAGATACGCAGTATTTT. The encoded protein is CASSQGLAEDTQYF.

The genes are TRBV6-5 and TRBJ1-4; D is uncertain. CDR1 MNHEY and CDR2 SVGAGI come from the germline V gene. Trimming pared 2 bases from V and 0 bases from J, leaving 10 bases between. The CDR3 has 16 residues. The CDR3 DNA reads as TGTGCCAGCAGTTACGCGTCGCCTCCAACTAATGAAAAACTGTTTTTT. It yields the protein CASSYASPPTNEKLFF.

V usage is TRBV10-1 and J usage is TRBJ2-3; D not resolved. Germline V gives CDR1 WNHNN, CDR2 SYGVQD (reference sequence). This CDR3 spans 14 amino acids. Trimming shortened V by 2 bases and J by 4 bases, and 10 bases separated the two germline ends. The CDR3 sequence: CASSEEIDADTQYF. In DNA form, the CDR3 reads TGCGCCAGCAGTGAGGAGATTGACGCAGATACGCAGTATTTT.

Of note for this clone: Distinct nucleotide sequences in the sample also encode this CDR3. This rearrangement joins TRBV6-6 to TRBJ1-2; TRBD1 might be the D (5 bases). Trimming left V 0 bases short and J 2 bases short, with 7 bases between. This CDR3 contains 14 residues. CDR1 and CDR2 (germline): MNHNY, SVGAGI (reference sequence). The CDR3 is CASSYSEGNYGYTF. The CDR3 DNA reads TGTGCCAGCAGTTACTCTGAGGGGAACTATGGCTACACCTTC.

The chain links TRBV6-6 to TRBJ1-2; D remains ambiguous. This CDR3 spans 15 amino acids. Germline-derived CDR1 and CDR2 are MNHNY and SVGAGI (reference sequence). V was pared by 8 bases and J by 2 bases, with 18 bases between. CDR3 sequence: CASGPEVERNYGYTF. For the CDR3, the DNA is TGTGCCAGCGGCCCCGAGGTGGAACGAAACTATGGCTACACCTTC.

This rearrangement joins TRBV7-2 to TRBJ2-7; 9 positions agree with TRBD2. The J segment lost 4 bases and the V segment lost 4 bases, leaving 5 bases of the junction unmatched. The CDR3 sequence is 14 residues long. The germline V gene has CDR1 SGHTA and CDR2 FQGNSA. The DNA for the CDR3 is TGTGCCAGCAGCTCCTGGACTAGCGATTACGAGCAGTACTTC. Translating it yields CASSSWTSDYEQYF.

The V gene is TRBV28, the J gene TRBJ1-5, with TRBD1 matching over 7 bases. Looked up from germline, CDR1 is MDHEN and CDR2 is SYDVKM. Trimming at V came to 6 bases and at J to 3 bases, leaving 5 bases not matched to a gene. The CDR3 runs 14 residues. CDR3 loop: CASSSGQDNQPQHF. As DNA, the CDR3 is TGTGCCAGCAGCAGCGGACAGGACAATCAGCCCCAGCATTTT.

The CDR3 sequence is CASRSGGNEKLFF. DNA of the CDR3: TGTGCCAGCAGATCCGGAGGGAATGAAAAACTGTTTTTT. This chain joins TRBV7-9 and TRBJ1-4; D is ambiguous. This CDR3 is 13 amino acids long. The V and J ends lost 6 bases and 5 bases respectively, with 10 bases between them. Germline values: CDR1 SEHNR, CDR2 FQNEAQ (reference sequence). The variable domain in full, with the rest retrieved from reference TRBV7-9 and TRBJ1-4, is DTGVSQNPRHKITKRGQNVTFRCDPISEHNRLYWYRQTLGQGPEFLTYFQNEAQLEKSRLLSDRFSAERPKGSFSTLEIQRTEQGDSAMYLCASRSGGNEKLFFGSGTQLSVL.

This clone appeared once. The J gene is TRBJ1-4, the V gene TRBV15; D may be TRBD1 (5 bases). CDR1 and CDR2 from the germline V gene are LNHNV and YYDKDF (reference sequence). V lost 5 bases and J 7 bases, leaving 14 bases between the germline ends. This CDR3 contains 14 residues. DNA of the CDR3: TGTGCCACCAGCGGGGACCTCCGGGGTGAAAAACTGTTTTTT. It is translated as CATSGDLRGEKLFF.